These T cell receptor beta chains were read from a single sample in a study of T cell responses to AZD1222 COVID-19 vaccine. Clones were read by immunoSEQ multiplex PCR, and TCRdb kept only the in-frame ones, dropping some. In the table there are 90,000 to 150,000 clones, around 84% of which are singletons. The sample was peripheral blood, taken 28 days after the second AZD1222 dose. Every receptor here comes from an adult who received the AZD1222 COVID-19 vaccine. Each CDR3 is given without its conserved first and last residue. The D gene is left open where the match is weak.

J	D	V	CDR3
TRBJ1-2	NA	TRBV3-1/TRBV3-2	ASSPGAIYGYT
TRBJ2-6	NA	TRBV18	ASSPGAGSSSGANVLT
TRBJ1-2	NA	TRBV7-9	ASSPPGHRNYGYT
TRBJ1-2	NA	TRBV28	ASAWEDYGYT
TRBJ1-3	NA	TRBV19	ASSPHQGSGNTIY
TRBJ2-5	NA	TRBV7-8	ASSQQETQY
TRBJ1-2	NA	TRBV4-3	ASSQVRGGLGGYT
TRBJ2-1	NA	TRBV30	AWISVNEQF
TRBJ1-1	TRBD1	TRBV4-3	ASSTRDRNTEAF
TRBJ1-5	NA	TRBV30	AWSPHEGLEPQH
TRBJ2-3	NA	TRBV10-3	AIRGPTDTQY
TRBJ2-1	NA	TRBV18	ASSPSSYNEQF
TRBJ1-5	TRBD1	TRBV18	ASSESSGTANNQPQH
TRBJ1-5	NA	TRBV6-5	ASSTAGISNQPQH
TRBJ2-5	TRBD2	TRBV3-1/TRBV3-2	ASSPHLAGVGETQY
TRBJ2-7	TRBD2	TRBV7-8	ASSPPASGRIREQY
TRBJ1-2	NA	TRBV6-5	ASSRQPGREGYT
TRBJ1-1	TRBD1	TRBV15	ATSRGQGAADTEAF
TRBJ1-5	NA	TRBV29-1	SVVYGTDNQPQH
TRBJ2-1	NA	TRBV19	ASSMWTNEQF
TRBJ1-2	NA	TRBV19	ASSIGLSGYT
TRBJ2-2	NA	TRBV19	ASSQTGGTGELF
TRBJ2-5	TRBD2	TRBV19	ATRAGTSGWN
TRBJ2-1	TRBD2	TRBV19	ASSRTSGGANEQF
TRBJ1-4	TRBD1	TRBV6-5	ASSYSPTGGKEKLF
TRBJ1-6	TRBD1	TRBV28	ASSGLPDRDNSPLH
TRBJ1-1	NA	TRBV14	ASSQSGAGTEAF
TRBJ2-7	NA	TRBV7-2	ASSLAGPRAYEQY
TRBJ1-4	NA	TRBV5-6	ASSLAGNEKLF
TRBJ2-3	TRBD2	TRBV3-1/TRBV3-2	ASSHPSGRMGTDTQY
TRBJ1-2	NA	TRBV5-4	ASSQDTFLGYGYT
TRBJ1-2	NA	TRBV3-1/TRBV3-2	ANRAGVRGYT
TRBJ1-1	NA	TRBV5-5	ASSLASDSLAF
TRBJ2-3	TRBD2	TRBV7-7	ASSFGLADGTDTQY
TRBJ2-1	NA	TRBV7-8	ASSLEFPYNEQF
TRBJ2-6	TRBD1	TRBV5-8	ASSLTGGYSGANVLT
TRBJ2-7	NA	TRBV2	ASIAQRYSYEQY
TRBJ1-1	NA	TRBV7-2	ASSAMKDAEAF
TRBJ2-3	NA	TRBV18	ASSLEIGTDTQY
TRBJ1-2	NA	TRBV18	ASSRTETEYGYT
TRBJ2-7	NA	TRBV15	ATSRSGYEQY
TRBJ1-1	TRBD1	TRBV30	AWSGFDRGPEAF
TRBJ1-5	NA	TRBV5-8	ASSLSGGRYQPQH
TRBJ2-7	TRBD2	TRBV7-2	ASSLAASGISYEQY
TRBJ1-5	TRBD1	TRBV30	AWGDRGNQPQH
TRBJ2-5	NA	TRBV1	TSSQRNRVPVQETQY